Below, 5 T cell receptor beta chains from the same sample are listed, as sequenced in a study of cytomegalovirus exposure and HLA in healthy donors. The primer mix had 60 Vbeta and 13 Jbeta primers. Produced via immunoSEQ multiplex PCR; TCRdb's table is partial and in-frame only. Of 85,000 to 120,000 clones in the sample, around 79% were seen once. The specimen was PBMCs. Receptors originate from a man aged 60 to 75 in good health and CMV-seronegative.

The V and J genes are TRBV6-1 and TRBJ2-7; a possible D gene is TRBD2 (5 bases). Germline V gene sequence: CDR1 MNHNS, CDR2 SASEGT. There are 15 residues in the CDR3. Between the trimmed V and J ends, which lost 2 bases and 4 bases, there was a span of 15 bases. The CDR3 protein is CASSEPDYRIYEQYV. The CDR3 DNA sequence: TGTGCCAGCAGTGAACCAGACTATAGAATTTACGAGCAGTACGTC.

Regarding this clone: The junction departs from the called germline gene at one end, perhaps through a read error. CDR3 amino acids: CTSSPGEYINYGYTF. The CDR3 DNA sequence: TGCACCAGCAGCCCTGGGGAGTATATAAACTATGGCTACACCTTC. This rearrangement joins TRBV5-1 to TRBJ1-2; D is ambiguous. Germline CDR1 SGHRS, CDR2 YFSETQ. The CDR3 is made up of 15 amino acids. Together with reference TRBV5-1 and TRBJ1-2, the CDR3 gives the full variable domain: KAGVTQTPRYLIKTRGQQVTLSCSPISGHRSVSWYQQTPGQGLQFLFEYFSETQRNKGNFPGRFSGRQFSNSRSEMNVSTLELGDSALYLCTSSPGEYINYGYTFGSGTRLTVV.

V usage is TRBV6-1 and J usage is TRBJ2-1, with D maybe TRBD2 (6 bases). The CDR3 spans 14 residues. V dropped 6 bases and J dropped 6 bases, with 15 bases sitting between them. Germline V gene lookup returns CDR1 MNHNS and CDR2 SASEGT. The CDR3, as DNA: TGTGCCAGCAGATTGAGCCGGGACTTCAATGAGCAGTTCTTC. Translation: CASRLSRDFNEQFF.

The chain joins TRBV7-8 to TRBJ1-1; D perhaps matches TRBD1 (5 bases). CDR1 SGHVS and CDR2 FQNEAQ come from the germline V gene. Trimming removed 0 bases from V and 10 bases from J, with 18 bases in between. The CDR3 consists of 15 residues. CDR3 protein: CASSLAGEGLMGAFF. The DNA of the CDR3 is TGTGCCAGCAGCTTAGCGGGGGAGGGGCTTATGGGAGCTTTCTTT.

This clone was picked up a small number of times. The chain uses TRBV25-1 and TRBJ1-1, with TRBD1 as a possible D gene (6 bases). With 1 base removed from V and 5 bases from J, the gap between germline ends came to 20 bases. CDR1 is MGHDK, CDR2 SYGVNS, per germline. The CDR3 is 17 amino acids. CDR3 loop: CASSESPKQGRLTEAFF. The CDR3 bases are TGTGCCAGCAGTGAATCCCCGAAACAGGGAAGGTTAACTGAAGCTTTCTTT.